The clone carrying this T cell receptor beta chain was seen a few times. Its antigen is unknown. The junction departs from the called germline gene at one end, perhaps through a read error. The data belong to a study of Graves' ophthalmopathy and Graves' hyperthyroidism. Across the study: Pretreatment peripheral blood was obtained at initial diagnosis.

Ophthalmopathy in the donors was of moderate-to-severe activity, with CAS ≥3, NOSPECS ≥4 and duration under 3 months. Transcripts of RNA were the source for amplifying TCR beta CDR3 regions. First-round RT-PCR relied on HTBI primers, and a second-round multiplex PCR came next. TCRdb reanalysed the multiplex PCR reads using MiXCR and keeps one entry per CDR3 protein. The top ten hold less than 50% of the sample, which has 200,000 to 300,000 distinct CDR3 sequences, less than 55% seen once. General study results and limits: Appearing in blood as well were most expanded thyroid clonotypes above 0.001 frequency.

This CDR3 region has 13 residues. Per the germline V gene, CDR1 is WSHSY and CDR2 is SAAADI. The TCR originated in an adult man with Graves' ophthalmopathy. The sequenced sample was peripheral blood. The chain carries TRBV10-2 and TRBJ2-7; D remains ambiguous. The CDR3 DNA follows: TGTGCCAGCAGCCAAGGGATCGCCTACGAGCAGTACTTC. Protein sequence: CASSQGIAYEQYF.